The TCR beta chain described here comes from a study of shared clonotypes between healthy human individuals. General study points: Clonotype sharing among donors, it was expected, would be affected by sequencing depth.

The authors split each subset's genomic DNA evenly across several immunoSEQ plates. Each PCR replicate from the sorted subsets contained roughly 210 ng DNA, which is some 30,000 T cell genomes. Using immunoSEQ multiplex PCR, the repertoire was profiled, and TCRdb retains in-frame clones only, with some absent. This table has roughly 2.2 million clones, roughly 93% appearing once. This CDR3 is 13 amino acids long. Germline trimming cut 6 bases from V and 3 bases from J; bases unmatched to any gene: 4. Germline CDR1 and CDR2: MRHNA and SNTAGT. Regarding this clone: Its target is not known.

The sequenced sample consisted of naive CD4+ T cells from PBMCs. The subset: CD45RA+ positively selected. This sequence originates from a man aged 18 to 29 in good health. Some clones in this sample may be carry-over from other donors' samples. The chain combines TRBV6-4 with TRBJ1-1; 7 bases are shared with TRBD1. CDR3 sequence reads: CASRRQGDTEAFF. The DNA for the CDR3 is TGTGCCAGCAGAAGGCAGGGGGACACTGAAGCTTTCTTT.